This T cell receptor beta chain appears in the sequencing data of a study of neurological immune-mediated disorders. This CDR3 region has 19 residues. Trimming at V came to 3 bases and at J to 3 bases, leaving 16 bases not matched to a gene. The germline gives CDR1 MNHEY, CDR2 SMNVEV (reference sequence). Each CDR3 protein gets one entry after TCRdb re-called the 5' RACE reads with MiXCR. Counted here are 20,000 to 25,000 distinct CDR3 sequences, approximately 5.9% occurring once; the ten biggest clones make up approximately 49%. This clonotype was observed many times. Material for sequencing was CD8+ T cells from blood. The chain employs TRBV27 and TRBJ2-3, with 9 bases lining up with TRBD1. This TCR was sampled from a man aged 18 to 30 in good health. This chain's CDR3 is CASSFGLVVGQGSTDTQYF. The DNA of the CDR3 is TGTGCCAGCAGTTTTGGCTTGGTAGTGGGACAGGGCTCGACAGATACGCAGTATTTT.